Presented here are 26 T cell receptor beta chains from one specimen sequenced in a study of shared clonotypes between healthy human individuals. Libraries were prepared by immunoSEQ multiplex PCR; TCRdb keeps only in-frame clonotypes and omits some of them. The sample has about 2.5 million clones; about 90% are singletons. Material: naive CD4+ T cells from PBMCs. As to subset: CD45RA+ positively selected. These receptors were obtained from a man between 18 and 29 years old in good health. Some clones in this sample may be carry-over from other donors' samples.

V is TRBV11-2 and J is TRBJ1-1; the D is unclear. The CDR3 extends over 18 amino acids. In germline, CDR1 is SGHAT, CDR2 FQNNGV. Trimming left V 2 bases short and J 11 bases short, with 30 bases between. In DNA form, the CDR3 reads TGTGCCAGCAGCTTATTCCTCACCGACCGAGGACGGCCCGTAGGGGCTTTCTTT. Its translation: CASSLFLTDRGRPVGAFF.

This sequence joins TRBV7-9 and TRBJ1-1; tentative D call: TRBD1 (5 bases). The CDR3 covers 16 residues. Germline assignment: CDR1 SEHNR and CDR2 FQNEAQ (reference sequence). Trimming cost V 4 bases and J 2 bases, with 17 bases left between them. For the CDR3, the DNA is TGTGCCAGCAGCTATTGGGTGGGGGGGATAAACACTGAAGCTTTCTTT. Translated, it gives CASSYWVGGINTEAFF.

The chain couples TRBV11-1 to TRBJ2-3; 12 nucleotides match TRBD2. The CDR3 runs to 16 residues. Germline CDR1 and CDR2: SGHAT and FQDESV (reference sequence). V gave up 5 bases and J gave up 6 bases; unmatched junction bases: 9. The CDR3 coding sequence is TGTGCCAGCAGCCCGTTGACTAGCGGGAGATCGGATACGCAGTATTTT. Translated, it gives CASSPLTSGRSDTQYF.

This sequence joins TRBV5-4 and TRBJ2-7; possible D gene TRBD1, 5 bases. The CDR3 loop spans 16 amino acids. Trimming removed 4 bases from V and 3 bases from J, with 20 bases in between. Germline V gives CDR1 SGHNT, CDR2 YYREEE (reference sequence). In DNA, the CDR3 is TGTGCCAGCAGCCCGGCTAGAACAGGACCGGACTACGAGCAGTACTTC. Protein product: CASSPARTGPDYEQYF.

The chain links TRBV7-2 to TRBJ1-1, with unresolved D. The CDR3 is made up of 16 amino acids. V was shortened by 6 bases and J by 1 base, with 18 bases between the two germline ends. Germline loops: CDR1 SGHTA, CDR2 FQGNSA. The CDR3 DNA reads as TGTGCCAGCAGTTCGTTCCGGACGGTGTCGAACACTGAAGCTTTCTTT. Translating it yields CASSSFRTVSNTEAFF.

V gene TRBV5-1 combines with J gene TRBJ1-2; TRBD1 is a possible D gene (6 bases). Germline CDR1 is SGHRS and CDR2 is YFSETQ. Trimming pared 4 bases from V and 0 bases from J, leaving 13 bases between. The CDR3 runs to 15 residues. The CDR3 reads CASSPGTLTNYGYTF. CDR3 nucleotides: TGCGCCAGCAGCCCTGGGACACTAACTAACTATGGCTACACCTTC.

CDR3 in DNA: TGCGCCAGCAGCTTGAATAGTAAGGGTACGGGCACTGAAGCTTTCTTT. It codes for CASSLNSKGTGTEAFF. The rearrangement links TRBV5-1 to TRBJ1-1; D is unclear. CDR1 is SGHRS and CDR2 is YFSETQ in the germline V gene. V lost 1 base and J 4 bases, leaving 17 bases between the germline ends. CDR3 length equals 16 residues.

J is TRBJ2-3 and V is TRBV15, with D perhaps matching TRBD1 or TRBD2 (6 bases each). From germline, CDR1 is LNHNV and CDR2 YYDKDF (reference sequence). The CDR3 runs 16 residues. V was pared by 2 bases and J by 2 bases, with 14 bases between. CDR3 DNA sequence: TGTGCCACCAGCAGATCGGGGGCAGAATACACAGATACGCAGTATTTT. It yields the protein CATSRSGAEYTDTQYF.

The rearrangement joins TRBV5-1 to TRBJ2-3; TRBD2 matches at 7 bases. The CDR3 is 16 amino acids. V lost 2 bases, J lost 5 bases, and 11 bases stayed unmatched. CDR1 and CDR2 (germline): SGHRS, YFSETQ. The CDR3 nucleotides are TGCGCCAGCAGCTTACGAGCTAGCGGTAGAGAAGATACGCAGTATTTT. Encoded protein: CASSLRASGREDTQYF.

The chain combines TRBV11-2 with TRBJ1-1; tentatively, D is TRBD1 (5 bases). The germline V gene encodes CDR1 SGHAT and CDR2 FQNNGV. The CDR3 sequence is 14 residues long. V was shortened by 5 bases and J by 7 bases, with 17 bases between the two germline ends. The CDR3 loop reads CASSQDSYYGEAFF. The CDR3 DNA reads TGTGCCAGCAGCCAAGACAGCTACTACGGTGAAGCTTTCTTT.

This chain connects TRBV7-9 to TRBJ2-5; 9 nucleotides align to TRBD1. The J call could be wrong; TRBJ2-7 is a better fit for the DNA end. Germline-derived CDR1 and CDR2 are SEHNR and FQNEAQ (reference sequence). The CDR3 is 16 amino acids. CDR3 loop: CASSPQKGQGAYEQYF. CDR3 coding DNA: TGTGCCAGCAGCCCCCAAAAGGGACAGGGCGCCTACGAGCAGTACTTC.

The gene calls are TRBV30 and TRBJ2-1; D gene uncertain. Germline CDR1 GTSNPN, CDR2 SVGIG (reference sequence). V dropped 3 bases and J dropped 11 bases, with 17 bases sitting between them. This CDR3 is built from 13 residues. CDR3 DNA sequence: TGTGCCTGGAGCCCCCGGACCCGAGAGAAGCAGTTCTTC. It specifies CAWSPRTREKQFF.

The genes are TRBV7-8 and TRBJ1-1, with 7 bases matching TRBD1. This CDR3 is built from 13 residues. V was clipped by 5 bases and J by 6 bases; unmatched bases: 6. CDR1 is SGHVS and CDR2 is FQNEAQ in the germline V gene. The DNA for the CDR3 is TGTGCCAGCAGCCCAAAAACAGGGGCTGAAGCTTTCTTT. Translating it yields CASSPKTGAEAFF. Full variable domain (rest looked up from reference TRBV7-8 and TRBJ1-1): GAGVSQSPRYKVAKRGQDVALRCDPISGHVSLFWYQQALGQGPEFLTYFQNEAQLDKSGLPSDRFFAERPEGSVSTLKIQRTQQEDSAVYLCASSPKTGAEAFFGQGTRLTVV.

The V gene is TRBV30, the J gene TRBJ1-2, with a possible D match to TRBD1 (5 bases). The CDR3 consists of 13 residues. Germline-derived CDR1 and CDR2 are GTSNPN and SVGIG (reference sequence). Trimming removed 0 bases from V and 5 bases from J, with 10 bases in between. The CDR3 protein is CAWSVQGTYGYTF. CDR3 coding DNA: TGTGCCTGGAGTGTCCAGGGAACGTATGGCTACACCTTC.

The rearrangement uses TRBV5-1 and TRBJ2-7; D perhaps matches TRBD2 (6 bases). This CDR3 contains 15 residues. Between the trimmed V and J ends, which lost 4 bases and 1 base, there was a span of 15 bases. CDR1 SGHRS and CDR2 YFSETQ come from the germline V gene. The CDR3 is CASSPGVGGSYEQYF. The CDR3 DNA is TGCGCCAGCAGCCCGGGAGTGGGGGGTTCCTACGAGCAGTACTTC.

This clone was recorded only once. V gene TRBV5-4 combines with J gene TRBJ2-5, with D tentatively TRBD2 (5 bases). Germline V lookup: CDR1 SGHNT, CDR2 YYREEE (reference sequence). Trimming removed 1 base from V and 3 bases from J, with 10 bases in between. The CDR3 runs 14 residues. CDR3 coding DNA: TGTGCCAGCAGCTTGCGGACTTCCAAAGAGACCCAGTACTTC. It yields the protein CASSLRTSKETQYF.

This chain uses TRBV7-6 with TRBJ2-7; D may be TRBD1 (5 bases). V was shortened by 4 bases and J by 4 bases, with 11 bases between the two germline ends. The CDR3 is made up of 13 amino acids. Per germline, CDR1 SGHVS and CDR2 FNYEAQ. CDR3 in amino acids: CASSSSAGYEQYF. The CDR3 bases are TGTGCCAGCAGCTCATCCGCAGGGTACGAGCAGTACTTC.

This clone occurred once. The genes are TRBV11-2 and TRBJ2-1; D is undetermined. The V gene lost 0 bases and the J gene lost 10 bases, with 10 bases spanning the gap. CDR1 and CDR2 from the germline V gene are SGHAT and FQNNGV. The CDR3 is 13 residues long. In DNA form, the CDR3 reads TGTGCCAGCAGCTTAGACCGGCTACAGGAGCAGTTCTTC. It encodes CASSLDRLQEQFF.

V gene TRBV9 combines with J gene TRBJ1-4; D is uncertain. V was clipped by 3 bases and J by 4 bases, with 13 bases between them. Germline V gene lookup returns CDR1 SGDLS and CDR2 YYNGEE. This CDR3 has 15 amino acids. The CDR3 reads CASSGDEGGNEKLFF. As DNA, the CDR3 is TGTGCCAGCAGCGGCGACGAGGGAGGTAATGAAAAACTGTTTTTT.

This chain connects TRBV10-3 to TRBJ1-5; possibly TRBD1 for D (6 bases). CDR1 is ENHRY and CDR2 is SYGVKD in the germline V gene. The CDR3 is made up of 16 amino acids. The ends were cut back, 1 base at V and 3 bases at J, with 13 bases in the middle. The CDR3: CAISELGGRINQPQHF. CDR3 nucleotide sequence: TGTGCCATCAGTGAGTTGGGGGGGCGGATCAATCAGCCCCAGCATTTT.

V gene TRBV28 combines with J gene TRBJ1-4; 9 bases are shared with TRBD1. Germline loops: CDR1 MDHEN, CDR2 SYDVKM. V trimming: 4 bases; J trimming: 6 bases; junction bases outside the gene matches: 15. The length of the CDR3 is 18 residues. CDR3 sequence reads: CASSSPPGTGRGDEKLFF. The CDR3 DNA reads TGTGCCAGCAGTTCACCGCCCGGGACAGGGAGGGGAGATGAAAAACTGTTTTTT.

V usage is TRBV28 and J usage is TRBJ2-5, with D perhaps being TRBD1 or TRBD2 (5 bases each). This CDR3 comprises 14 residues. With 5 bases removed from V and 1 base from J, the gap between germline ends came to 11 bases. Germline CDR1 and CDR2: MDHEN and SYDVKM. The CDR3 is CASSLGAVQETQYF. CDR3 coding DNA: TGTGCCAGCAGTCTCGGGGCGGTCCAAGAGACCCAGTACTTC.

This clone was observed once. V is TRBV18 and J is TRBJ1-2; D is possibly TRBD1 (5 bases). Germline V gene data show CDR1 as KGHSH and CDR2 as LQKENI. The V end lost 0 bases, the J end lost 2 bases, and 7 bases lay between the germline ends. The CDR3 is 14 residues long. The chain's CDR3 is CASSPPGENYGYTF. The CDR3, as DNA: TGTGCCAGCTCACCACCGGGGGAAAACTATGGCTACACCTTC.

V gene TRBV10-3 combines with J gene TRBJ2-5, with D unresolved. The CDR3 covers 16 residues. Germline V gene sequence: CDR1 ENHRY, CDR2 SYGVKD. V was clipped by 2 bases and J by 2 bases, with 15 bases between them. CDR3 coding DNA: TGTGCCATCAGTGAGGGGTTGCTGGCAGCTCAAGAGACCCAGTACTTC. Amino acid sequence: CAISEGLLAAQETQYF.

The V gene is TRBV10-2, the J gene TRBJ2-7; possible D gene TRBD2, 6 bases. Germline values: CDR1 WSHSY, CDR2 SAAADI. This CDR3 is built from 15 residues. V lost 6 bases and J lost 3, with 18 bases in between. CDR3 region: CASRLGIAVVYEQYF. The CDR3 DNA reads TGCGCCAGCAGACTCGGAATAGCGGTTGTCTACGAGCAGTACTTC.

The chain carries TRBV18 and TRBJ1-4; tentative D call: TRBD1 (6 bases). Germline V gene sequence: CDR1 KGHSH, CDR2 LQKENI. Trimming left V 11 bases short and J 8 bases short, with 24 bases between. The CDR3 totals 15 residues. CDR3 in amino acids: CAARGASPGPEKLFF. For the CDR3, the DNA is TGTGCCGCTCGGGGGGCCTCGCCCGGGCCGGAAAAACTGTTTTTT.